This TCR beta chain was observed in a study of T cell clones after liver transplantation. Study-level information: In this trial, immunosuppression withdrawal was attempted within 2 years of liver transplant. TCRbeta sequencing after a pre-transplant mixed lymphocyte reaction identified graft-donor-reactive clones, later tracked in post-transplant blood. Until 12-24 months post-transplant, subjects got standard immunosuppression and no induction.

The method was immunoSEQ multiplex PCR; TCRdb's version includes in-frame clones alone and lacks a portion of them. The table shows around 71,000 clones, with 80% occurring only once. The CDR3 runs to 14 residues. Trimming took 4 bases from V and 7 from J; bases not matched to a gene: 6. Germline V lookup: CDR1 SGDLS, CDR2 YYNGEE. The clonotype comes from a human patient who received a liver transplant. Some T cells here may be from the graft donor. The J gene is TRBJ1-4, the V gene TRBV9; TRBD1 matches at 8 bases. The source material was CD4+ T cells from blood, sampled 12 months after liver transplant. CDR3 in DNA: TGTGCCAGCAGCCCGAGGACAGGGAGTGAAAAACTGTTTTTT. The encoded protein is CASSPRTGSEKLFF. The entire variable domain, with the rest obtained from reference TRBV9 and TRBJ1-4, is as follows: DSGVTQTPKHLITATGQRVTLRCSPRSGDLSVYWYQQSLDQGLQFLIQYYNGEERAKGNILERFSAQQFPDLHSELNLSSLELGDSALYFCASSPRTGSEKLFFGSGTQLSVL.